This is a list of T cell receptor beta chains from one sample in a study of early T cells in non-severe SARS-CoV-2 infection. One entry per CDR3 protein results from TCRdb running MiXCR on the 5' RACE reads. The sample lists about 49,000 distinct CDR3 sequences; 10% to 15% were seen once. The specimen sequenced was whole blood. The receptors come from an adult who was a healthcare worker with PCR-confirmed SARS-CoV-2 infection or an uninfected control (not recorded which). Each CDR3 is given with its conserved first and last residue. Fields, in order: CDR3 length, J gene, V gene, D gene, clone size, CDR3 DNA, CDR3 protein. The D gene is left open where the match is weak. The size of a clone is reported for some rows only, either as once, few or many, or as a class for expanded clones.

>17|TRBJ2-1|TRBV7-3|TRBD2|few
TGTGCCAGCAGCCCCAGGTCGGGACTAGCGGGATTCAATGAGCAGTTCTTC
CASSPRSGLAGFNEQFF
>15|TRBJ1-1|TRBV12-3/TRBV12-4|TRBD1|-
TGTGCCAGCAGCGCCACAGGGGGCGCGGAGACTGAAGCTTTCTTT
CASSATGGAETEAFF
>14|TRBJ2-3|TRBV3-1|-|few
TGTGCCAGCAGCCAAGCGGAGCAGCCCGATACGCAGTATTTT
CASSQAEQPDTQYF
>15|TRBJ2-1|TRBV4-1|TRBD2|few
TGCGCCAGCAGCCCAAGCGGGGGGTCTCACAATGAGCAGTTCTTC
CASSPSGGSHNEQFF
>16|TRBJ2-1|TRBV11-3|TRBD1|-
TGTGCCAGCAGCCACGGCCAGGGACAGGGGTCCGATGAGCAGTTCTTC
CASSHGQGQGSDEQFF
>16|TRBJ2-7|TRBV4-2|-|many
TGTGCCAGCAGCCAACCCGGGACTGGGGGCTCCTACGAGCAGTACTTC
CASSQPGTGGSYEQYF
>13|TRBJ1-2|TRBV24-1|TRBD1|many
TGTGCCACCAGTGATGGGGACAGGGATGGCTACACCTTC
CATSDGDRDGYTF
>15|TRBJ1-3|TRBV5-1|-|few
TGCGCCAGCAGCTCCGGGTCTACCCCAGGAAACACCATATATTTT
CASSSGSTPGNTIYF
>18|TRBJ2-1|TRBV6-5|-|few
TGTGCCAGCAGTTACTCGAGGAGTCGGCAAGGATCCTACAATGAGCAGTTCTTC
CASSYSRSRQGSYNEQFF
>12|TRBJ1-2|TRBV6-1|-|many
TGTGCCAGCAGTCCAGGGGAGTATGGCTACACCTTC
CASSPGEYGYTF
>13|TRBJ1-1|TRBV7-2|TRBD1|many
TGTGCCAGCAGCTCCAGGGGGCGAACTGAAGCTTTCTTT
CASSSRGRTEAFF
>14|TRBJ2-7|TRBV20-1|-|few
TGCAGTGCTAGATTGGCTAGCCGGCCCTACGAGCAGTACTTC
CSARLASRPYEQYF
>13|TRBJ1-1|TRBV3-1|-|-
TGTGCCAGCAGCCGCCTATCTCGGTCTGAAGCTTTCTTT
CASSRLSRSEAFF
>14|TRBJ2-1|TRBV21-1|-|many
TGTGCCAGCAGCAAAGTCAAGGGGAGGAATGAGCAGTTCTTC
CASSKVKGRNEQFF
>13|TRBJ2-5|TRBV7-2|-|few
TGTGCCAGCACCCAGGGGGGGAAAGAGACCCAGTACTTC
CASTQGGKETQYF
>15|TRBJ1-2|TRBV7-9|-|many
TGTGCCAGCAGTGGCGAGTTTGAGAAGATTTGGGGCTACACCTTC
CASSGEFEKIWGYTF
>14|TRBJ1-3|TRBV19|-|many
TGTGCCAGTACCATCCCGGGACACCTGAACACCATATATTTT
CASTIPGHLNTIYF
>13|TRBJ2-2|TRBV29-1|-|many
TGCAGCGTTGAATTCAGGGGAGTGGGGGAGCTGTTTTTT
CSVEFRGVGELFF
>17|TRBJ2-7|TRBV7-9|TRBD2|many
TGTGCCAGCAGCTTAGCGGGACTAGCGGGAGGGCCCCACGAGCAGTACTTC
CASSLAGLAGGPHEQYF
>16|TRBJ2-1|TRBV7-8|-|many
TGTGCCAGCAGGGACCGTGGGCAGAGCTCCTACAATGAGCAGTTCTTC
CASRDRGQSSYNEQFF
>13|TRBJ2-7|TRBV18|TRBD1|-
TGTGCCAGCTCATCGGACAGGGCCTACGAGCAGTACTTC
CASSSDRAYEQYF
>15|TRBJ1-2|TRBV5-1|-|many
TGCGCCAGCACCCCGGTCGGGTCGGGGAGGCATGGCTACACCTTC
CASTPVGSGRHGYTF
>16|TRBJ2-1|TRBV28|TRBD1|few
TGTGCCAGCAGTTTGTCACAGGGGATGCTCTACAATGAGCAGTTCTTC
CASSLSQGMLYNEQFF
>12|TRBJ2-7|TRBV6-1|-|many
TGTGCCAGCAGTTCGGGGGTTGGCGAGCAGTACTTC
CASSSGVGEQYF
>12|TRBJ2-3|TRBV29-1|-|many
TGCAGCGCCACAATCCAGAGGGATACGCAGTATTTT
CSATIQRDTQYF
>14|TRBJ2-1|TRBV9|-|-
TGTGCCAGCAGCTTACAAGGGACCAACAATGAGCAGTTCTTC
CASSLQGTNNEQFF
>13|TRBJ1-1|TRBV6-6|TRBD1|-
TGTGCCAGCAGCCCCCGGGACAGCACTGAAGCTTTCTTT
CASSPRDSTEAFF
>18|TRBJ1-1|TRBV14|TRBD1|few
TGTGCCAGCAGCCAAGATCGGGGGACAGGGGGCTCTGGGACTGAAGCTTTCTTT
CASSQDRGTGGSGTEAFF
>15|TRBJ2-1|TRBV6-5|-|few
TGTGCCAGCAGTAACAGGGTTAGCTCCTACAATGAGCAGTTCTTC
CASSNRVSSYNEQFF
>12|TRBJ2-7|TRBV3-1|-|few
TGTGCCAGCAGCTCCCGGATGCACGAGCAGTACTTC
CASSSRMHEQYF
>14|TRBJ1-1|TRBV6-2/TRBV6-3|-|many
TGTGCCAGCAGGCGGGACAACTCAAACACTGAAGCTTTCTTT
CASRRDNSNTEAFF
>15|TRBJ2-6|TRBV19|TRBD2|many
TGTGCCAGTAGTATAGCAGGGAGAGCGGGAGGCGTCCTGACTTTC
CASSIAGRAGGVLTF
>15|TRBJ1-5|TRBV3-1|-|few
TGTGTCAGCAGCCCCACGGCAGGGAACAATCAGCCCCAGCATTTT
CVSSPTAGNNQPQHF
>15|TRBJ2-1|TRBV6-2/TRBV6-3|TRBD2|few
TGTGCCAGCAGTTATCTAGCGGGAGCTCACAATGAGCAGTTCTTC
CASSYLAGAHNEQFF
>18|TRBJ2-2|TRBV2|TRBD2|few
TGTGCCAGCAGTGAAACGGGACTAGCGGGACTTAACACCGGGGAGCTGTTTTTT
CASSETGLAGLNTGELFF
>15|TRBJ2-1|TRBV19|TRBD2|many
TGTGCCAGTAGTATAGTGTCGGGAGGGCACAATGAGCAGTTCTTC
CASSIVSGGHNEQFF
>12|TRBJ2-7|TRBV20-1|-|few
TGCAGTGCTAGTTCCCCGCCCTACGAGCAGTACTTC
CSASSPPYEQYF
>14|TRBJ2-5|TRBV18|TRBD2|many
TGTGCCAGCTCACCACCGCCGGGAGGGGAGACCCAGTACTTC
CASSPPPGGETQYF
>12|TRBJ2-5|TRBV4-1|-|many
TGCGCCAGCAGCCAAGCGCAAGAGACCCAGTACTTC
CASSQAQETQYF
>13|TRBJ2-3|TRBV7-2|-|many
TGTGCCAGCAGCTTAGGGTCCACAGATACGCAGTATTTT
CASSLGSTDTQYF
>12|TRBJ2-7|TRBV5-1|-|few
TGCGCCAGCAGCTCTAGAGGGGTCGAGCAGTACTTC
CASSSRGVEQYF
>13|TRBJ2-7|TRBV7-2|-|-
TGTGCCATCAGCTTAGTGGGGCAATACGAGCAGTACTTC
CAISLVGQYEQYF
>14|TRBJ1-4|TRBV4-1|-|few
TGCGCCAGCAGCCCCGGGGCGGTTCGTGAAAAACTGTTTTTT
CASSPGAVREKLFF
>15|TRBJ1-3|TRBV4-1|-|-
TGCGCCAGCAGCCAAGATCAGGGGCCCGTGGACACCATATATTTT
CASSQDQGPVDTIYF
>15|TRBJ2-3|TRBV5-4|TRBD1|many
TGTGCCAGCAGCCCCTCGTTCGGGACAGGAGATACGCAGTATTTT
CASSPSFGTGDTQYF
>15|TRBJ1-1|TRBV7-3|TRBD1|many
TGTGCCAGCAGCTTACAGGGGGCGAGGAACACTGAAGCTTTCTTT
CASSLQGARNTEAFF
>16|TRBJ1-5|TRBV18|-|-
TGTGCCAGCTCACTAACCCCCGGGACGGGCAATCAGCCCCAGCATTTT
CASSLTPGTGNQPQHF
>13|TRBJ2-7|TRBV2|TRBD2|few
TGTGCCAGCAAGCGACTAGCGCGCCACGAGCAGTACTTC
CASKRLARHEQYF
>14|TRBJ2-5|TRBV5-6|TRBD1|-
TGTGCCAGCAGAACCGGGACAGGCCCGGAGACCCAGTACTTC
CASRTGTGPETQYF
>13|TRBJ1-2|TRBV28|-|-
TGTGCCAGCAGTTCGGGACACACCTATGGCTACACCTTC
CASSSGHTYGYTF